This passage covers 4 T cell receptor beta chains from one sample sequenced in a study of response to subunit inactivated influenza vaccine. TCRdb fed the RT-PCR reads into MiXCR, producing one record per CDR3 protein. The table lists roughly 570,000 distinct CDR3 sequences, approximately 14% of them singletons. This specimen was PBMCs from blood, taken 11 to 12 days after vaccination. These receptors came from a man aged 50-59 years who received an inactivated influenza vaccine.

This chain links TRBV5-1 with TRBJ1-2, with D possibly TRBD1 on 5 matching bases. Germline lookup yields CDR1 SGHRS and CDR2 YFSETQ. V lost 4 bases and J 2 bases, leaving 15 bases between the germline ends. The CDR3 length is 15 residues. Here the CDR3 reads CASSTSGTSNYGYTF. The DNA of the CDR3 is TGCGCCAGCAGCACCTCCGGGACGTCCAACTATGGCTACACCTTC.

This clonotype came up many times. The V and J genes are TRBV12-3 or TRBV12-4 and TRBJ1-2, with D hard to call. The CDR3 extends over 14 amino acids. The V gene lost 3 bases and the J gene lost 4 bases, with 12 bases spanning the gap. The CDR3 here is CASSLMGIVYGYTF. DNA of the CDR3: TGTGCCAGCAGTTTGATGGGAATCGTCTATGGCTACACCTTC.

This clonotype was counted only a few times. The CDR3 coding sequence is TGTGCCAGCAGCCAAGATTCTCGGGGACGGGAAAAACTGTTTTTT. Its translation is CASSQDSRGREKLFF. This chain links TRBV14 with TRBJ1-4; weak D call: TRBD1 (5 bases). The length of the CDR3 is 15 residues. V shed 0 bases and J shed 8 bases, with 13 bases lying between them. CDR1 is SGHDN, CDR2 FVKESK, per germline.

The chain joins TRBV20-1 to TRBJ2-7; unclear D gene. The CDR3 sequence is 14 residues long. V lost 3 bases and J 6 bases, leaving 18 bases between the germline ends. Germline V lookup: CDR1 DFQATT, CDR2 SNEGSKA (reference sequence). This CDR3 is CSASRLTSVGEQYF. DNA for the CDR3: TGCAGTGCTAGTAGACTCACGTCGGTGGGCGAGCAGTACTTC.